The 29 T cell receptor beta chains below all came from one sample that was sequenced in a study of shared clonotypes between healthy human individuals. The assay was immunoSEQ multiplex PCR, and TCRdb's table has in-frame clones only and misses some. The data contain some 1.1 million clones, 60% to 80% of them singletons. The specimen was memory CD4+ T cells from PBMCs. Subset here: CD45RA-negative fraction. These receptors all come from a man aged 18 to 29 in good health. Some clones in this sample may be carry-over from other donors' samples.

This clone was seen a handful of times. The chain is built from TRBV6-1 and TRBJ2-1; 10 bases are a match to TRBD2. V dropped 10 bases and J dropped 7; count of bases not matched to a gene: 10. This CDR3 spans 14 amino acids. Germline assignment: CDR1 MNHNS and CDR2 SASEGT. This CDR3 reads CATNPGTSVNEQFF. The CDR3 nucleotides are TGTGCCACCAACCCCGGGACTAGCGTGAATGAGCAGTTCTTC.

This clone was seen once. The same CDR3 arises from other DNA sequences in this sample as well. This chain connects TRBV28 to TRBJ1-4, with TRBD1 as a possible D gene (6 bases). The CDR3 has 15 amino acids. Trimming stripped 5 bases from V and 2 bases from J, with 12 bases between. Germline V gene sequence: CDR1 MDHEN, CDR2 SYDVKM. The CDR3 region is CASSLTGATNEKLFF. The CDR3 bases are TGTGCCAGCAGTCTGACAGGCGCCACTAATGAAAAACTGTTTTTT.

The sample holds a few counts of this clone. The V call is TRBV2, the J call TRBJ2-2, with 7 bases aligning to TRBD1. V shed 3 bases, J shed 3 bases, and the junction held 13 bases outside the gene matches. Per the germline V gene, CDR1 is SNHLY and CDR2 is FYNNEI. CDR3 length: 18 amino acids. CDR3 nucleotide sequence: TGTGCCAGCAGTGACTTCCCCGGGACAGCGCAATACACCGGGGAGCTGTTTTTT. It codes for CASSDFPGTAQYTGELFF.

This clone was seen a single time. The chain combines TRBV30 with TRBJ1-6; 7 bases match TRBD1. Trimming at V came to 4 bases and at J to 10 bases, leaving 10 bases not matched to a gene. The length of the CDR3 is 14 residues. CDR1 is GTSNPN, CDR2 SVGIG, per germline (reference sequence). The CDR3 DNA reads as TGTGCCTGGACCAAGACAGGGATACGGTCACCCCTCCACTTT. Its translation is CAWTKTGIRSPLHF.

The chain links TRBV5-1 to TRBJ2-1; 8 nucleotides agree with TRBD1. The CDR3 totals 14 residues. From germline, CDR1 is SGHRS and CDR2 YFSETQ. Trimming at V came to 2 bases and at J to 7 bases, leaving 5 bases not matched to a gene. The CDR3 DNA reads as TGCGCCAGCAGCTTTCGACAGGGGAGGAATGAGCAGTTCTTC. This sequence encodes CASSFRQGRNEQFF.

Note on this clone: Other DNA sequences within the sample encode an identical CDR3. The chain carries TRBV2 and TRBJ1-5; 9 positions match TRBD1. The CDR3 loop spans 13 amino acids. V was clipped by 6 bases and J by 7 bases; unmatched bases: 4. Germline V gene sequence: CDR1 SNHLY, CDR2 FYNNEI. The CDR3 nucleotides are TGTGCCAGCAGCGGGACAGGGAACCAGCCCCAGCATTTT. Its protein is CASSGTGNQPQHF.

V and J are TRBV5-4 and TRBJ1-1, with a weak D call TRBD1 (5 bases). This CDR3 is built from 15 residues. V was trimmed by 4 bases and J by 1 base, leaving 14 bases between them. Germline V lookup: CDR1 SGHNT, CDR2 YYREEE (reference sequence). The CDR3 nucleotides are TGTGCCAGCAGCCAATCGGGCAGGGCGAACACTGAAGCTTTCTTT. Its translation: CASSQSGRANTEAFF. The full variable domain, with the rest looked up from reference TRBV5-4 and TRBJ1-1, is ETGVTQSPTHLIKTRGQQVTLRCSSQSGHNTVSWYQQALGQGPQFIFQYYREEENGRGNFPPRFSGLQFPNYSSELNVNALELDDSALYLCASSQSGRANTEAFFGQGTRLTVV.

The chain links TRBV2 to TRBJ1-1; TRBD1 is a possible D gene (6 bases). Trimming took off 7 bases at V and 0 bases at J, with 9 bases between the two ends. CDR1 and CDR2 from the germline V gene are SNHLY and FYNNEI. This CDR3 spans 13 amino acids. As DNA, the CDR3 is TGTGCCAGCACCCAGGGGATGAACACTGAAGCTTTCTTT. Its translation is CASTQGMNTEAFF.

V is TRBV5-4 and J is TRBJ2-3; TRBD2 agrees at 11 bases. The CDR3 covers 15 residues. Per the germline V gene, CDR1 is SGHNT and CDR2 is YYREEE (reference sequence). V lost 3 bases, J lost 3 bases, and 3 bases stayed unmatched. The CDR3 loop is CASSSGLAETDTQYF. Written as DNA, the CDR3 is TGTGCCAGCAGCTCGGGACTAGCGGAAACAGATACGCAGTATTTT.

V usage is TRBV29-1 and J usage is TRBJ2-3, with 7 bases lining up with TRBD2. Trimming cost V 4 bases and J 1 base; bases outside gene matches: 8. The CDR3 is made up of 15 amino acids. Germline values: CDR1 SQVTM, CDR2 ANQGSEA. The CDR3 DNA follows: TGCAGCGTTGGGGGGGGATTCTTTGGCACAGATACGCAGTATTTT. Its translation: CSVGGGFFGTDTQYF.

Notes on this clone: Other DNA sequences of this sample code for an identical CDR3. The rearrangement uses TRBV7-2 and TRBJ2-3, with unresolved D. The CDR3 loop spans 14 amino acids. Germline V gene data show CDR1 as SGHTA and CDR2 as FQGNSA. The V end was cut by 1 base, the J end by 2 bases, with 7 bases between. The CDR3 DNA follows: TGTGCCAGCAGCTTAGGACAAGCCACAGATACGCAGTATTTT. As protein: CASSLGQATDTQYF. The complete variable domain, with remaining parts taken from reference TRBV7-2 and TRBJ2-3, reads GAGVSQSPSNKVTEKGKDVELRCDPISGHTALYWYRQSLGQGLEFLIYFQGNSAPDKSGLPSDRFSAERTGGSVSTLTIQRTQQEDSAVYLCASSLGQATDTQYFGPGTRLTVL.

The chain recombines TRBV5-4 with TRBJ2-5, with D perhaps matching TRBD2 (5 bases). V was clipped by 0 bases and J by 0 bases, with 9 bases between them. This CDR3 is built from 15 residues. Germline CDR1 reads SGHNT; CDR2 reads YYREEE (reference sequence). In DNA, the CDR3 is TGTGCCAGCAGCTTGGATCGGGGTTACCAAGAGACCCAGTACTTC. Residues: CASSLDRGYQETQYF.

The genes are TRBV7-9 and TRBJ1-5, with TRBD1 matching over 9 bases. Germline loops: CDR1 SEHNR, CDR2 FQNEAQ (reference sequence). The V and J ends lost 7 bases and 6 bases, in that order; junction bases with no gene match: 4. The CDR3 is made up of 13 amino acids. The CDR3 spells CASNRGLSQPQHF. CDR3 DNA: TGTGCCAGCAACAGGGGGCTAAGTCAGCCCCAGCATTTT.

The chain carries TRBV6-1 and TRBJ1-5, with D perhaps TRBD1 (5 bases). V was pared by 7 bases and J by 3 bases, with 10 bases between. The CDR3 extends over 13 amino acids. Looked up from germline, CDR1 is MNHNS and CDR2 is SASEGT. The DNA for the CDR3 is TGTGCCAGCACGGACACACTCAATCAGCCCCAGCATTTT. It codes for CASTDTLNQPQHF.

CDR3 sequence reads: CASDLGGSYNEQFF. CDR3 DNA sequence: TGTGCCAGCGACCTGGGGGGCTCCTACAATGAGCAGTTCTTC. This chain connects TRBV7-9 to TRBJ2-1; possibly TRBD2 for D (6 bases). Per germline, CDR1 SEHNR and CDR2 FQNEAQ (reference sequence). The ends were cut back, 8 bases at V and 0 bases at J, with 11 bases in the middle. The CDR3 covers 14 residues.

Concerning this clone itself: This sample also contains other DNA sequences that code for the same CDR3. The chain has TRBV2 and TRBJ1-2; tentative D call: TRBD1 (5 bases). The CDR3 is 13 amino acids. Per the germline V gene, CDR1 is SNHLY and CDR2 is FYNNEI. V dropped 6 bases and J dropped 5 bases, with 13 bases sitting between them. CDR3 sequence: CASSGGVGYGYTF. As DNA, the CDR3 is TGTGCCAGCAGCGGGGGAGTGGGATATGGCTACACCTTC. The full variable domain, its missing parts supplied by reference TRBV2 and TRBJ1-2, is EPEVTQTPSHQVTQMGQEVILRCVPISNHLYFYWYRQILGQKVEFLVSFYNNEISEKSEIFDDQFSVERPDGSNFTLKIRSTKLEDSAMYFCASSGGVGYGYTFGSGTRLTVV.

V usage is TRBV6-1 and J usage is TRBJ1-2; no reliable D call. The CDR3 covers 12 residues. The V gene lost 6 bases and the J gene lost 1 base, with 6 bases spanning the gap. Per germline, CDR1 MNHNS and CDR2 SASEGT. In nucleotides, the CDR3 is TGTGCCAGCAGCCGGGTTAACTATGGCTACACCTTC. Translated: CASSRVNYGYTF.

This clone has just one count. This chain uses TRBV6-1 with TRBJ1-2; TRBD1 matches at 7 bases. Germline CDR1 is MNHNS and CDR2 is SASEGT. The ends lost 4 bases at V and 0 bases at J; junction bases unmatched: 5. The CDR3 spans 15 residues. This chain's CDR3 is CASSVDREANYGYTF. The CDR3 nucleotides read TGTGCCAGCAGTGTCGACAGGGAGGCTAACTATGGCTACACCTTC.

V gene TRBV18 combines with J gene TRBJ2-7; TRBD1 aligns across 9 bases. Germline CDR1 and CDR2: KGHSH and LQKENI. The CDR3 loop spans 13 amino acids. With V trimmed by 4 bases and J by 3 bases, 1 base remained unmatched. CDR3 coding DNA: TGTGCCAGCTCACTGACAGGGGGCTACGAGCAGTACTTC. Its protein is CASSLTGGYEQYF.

The CDR3 loop is CAWNARGGINEKLFF. The CDR3 region has the DNA TGTGCCTGGAACGCCCGAGGGGGGATTAATGAAAAACTGTTTTTT. J is TRBJ1-4 and V is TRBV30; tentatively, D is TRBD1 (6 bases). Trimming left V 4 bases short and J 4 bases short, with 16 bases between. CDR1 GTSNPN and CDR2 SVGIG come from the germline V gene (reference sequence). The CDR3 consists of 15 residues.

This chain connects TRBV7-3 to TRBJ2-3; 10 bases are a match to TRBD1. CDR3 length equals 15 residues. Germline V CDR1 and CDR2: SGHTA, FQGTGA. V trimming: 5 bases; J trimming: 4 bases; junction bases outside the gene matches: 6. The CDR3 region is CASSATGGGPDTQYF. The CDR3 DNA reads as TGTGCCAGCAGCGCGACAGGGGGCGGACCAGATACGCAGTATTTT.

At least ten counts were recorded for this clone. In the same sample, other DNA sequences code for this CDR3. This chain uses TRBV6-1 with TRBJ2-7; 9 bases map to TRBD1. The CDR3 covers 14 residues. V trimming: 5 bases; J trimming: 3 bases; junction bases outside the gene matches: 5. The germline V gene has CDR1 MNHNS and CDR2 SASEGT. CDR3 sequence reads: CASSPTGGLYEQYF. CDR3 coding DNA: TGTGCCAGCAGTCCGACAGGGGGGCTCTACGAGCAGTACTTC.

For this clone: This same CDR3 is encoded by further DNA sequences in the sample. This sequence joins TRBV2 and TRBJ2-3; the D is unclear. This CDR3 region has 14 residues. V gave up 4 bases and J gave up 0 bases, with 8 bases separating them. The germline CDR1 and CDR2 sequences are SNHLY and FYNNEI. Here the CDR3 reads CASSVGSSTDTQYF. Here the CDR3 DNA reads TGTGCCAGCAGTGTTGGTAGCAGCACAGATACGCAGTATTTT.

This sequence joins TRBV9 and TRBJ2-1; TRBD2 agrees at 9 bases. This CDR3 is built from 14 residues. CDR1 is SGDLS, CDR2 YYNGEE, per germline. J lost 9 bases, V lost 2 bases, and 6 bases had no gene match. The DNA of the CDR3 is TGTGCCAGCAGCGTTACCGGGACTAGCCTTGAGCAGTTCTTC. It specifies CASSVTGTSLEQFF.

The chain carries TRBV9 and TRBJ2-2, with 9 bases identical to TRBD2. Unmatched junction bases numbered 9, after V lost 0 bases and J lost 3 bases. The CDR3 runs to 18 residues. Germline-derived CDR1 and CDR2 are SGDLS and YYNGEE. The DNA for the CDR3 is TGTGCCAGCAGCGTAGTTATTAGCGGGAGACTTTACACCGGGGAGCTGTTTTTT. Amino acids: CASSVVISGRLYTGELFF.

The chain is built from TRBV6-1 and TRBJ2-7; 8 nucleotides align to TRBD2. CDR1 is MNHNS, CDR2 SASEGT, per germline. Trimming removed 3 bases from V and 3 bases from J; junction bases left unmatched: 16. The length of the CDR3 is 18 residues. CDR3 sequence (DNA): TGTGCCAGCAGTGAGCGGGAGGACAGCCGAAATTACTTCTACGAGCAGTACTTC. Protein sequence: CASSEREDSRNYFYEQYF.

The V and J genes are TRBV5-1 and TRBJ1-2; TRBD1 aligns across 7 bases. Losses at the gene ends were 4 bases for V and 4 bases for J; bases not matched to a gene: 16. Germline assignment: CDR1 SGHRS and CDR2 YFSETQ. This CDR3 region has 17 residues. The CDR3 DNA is TGCGCCAGCAGCGCCCTCGAGGGAGGGCAGGGGGGCTATGGCTACACCTTC. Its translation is CASSALEGGQGGYGYTF.

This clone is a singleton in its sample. Written as DNA, the CDR3 is TGTGCCAGCAGCTACTCGGTCCCGGGAAACACCATATATTTT. This codes for CASSYSVPGNTIYF. This rearrangement joins TRBV11-2 to TRBJ1-3; D ambiguous. Trimming pared 4 bases from V and 4 bases from J, leaving 11 bases between. This CDR3 comprises 14 residues. Germline V lookup: CDR1 SGHAT, CDR2 FQNNGV.

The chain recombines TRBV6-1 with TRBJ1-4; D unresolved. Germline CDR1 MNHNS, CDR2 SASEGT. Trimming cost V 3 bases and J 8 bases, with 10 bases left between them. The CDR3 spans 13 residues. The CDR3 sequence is CASSEVAEEKLFF. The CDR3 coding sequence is TGTGCCAGCAGTGAGGTGGCGGAGGAAAAACTGTTTTTT.